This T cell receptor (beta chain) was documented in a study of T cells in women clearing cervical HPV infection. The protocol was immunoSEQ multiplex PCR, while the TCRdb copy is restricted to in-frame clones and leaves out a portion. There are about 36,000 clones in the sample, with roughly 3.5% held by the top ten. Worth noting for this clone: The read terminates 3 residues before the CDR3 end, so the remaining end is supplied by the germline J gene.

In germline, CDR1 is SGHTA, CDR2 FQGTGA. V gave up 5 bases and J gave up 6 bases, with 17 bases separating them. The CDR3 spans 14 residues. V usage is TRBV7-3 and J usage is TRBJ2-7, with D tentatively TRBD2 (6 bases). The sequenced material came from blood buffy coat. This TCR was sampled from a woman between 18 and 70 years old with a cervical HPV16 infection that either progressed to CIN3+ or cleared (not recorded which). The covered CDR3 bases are TGTGCCAGCAGCCCGGGGAGCGGGCTGGGCGAG. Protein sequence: CASSPGSGLGE. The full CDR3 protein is CASSPGSGLGEQYF.